The text below deals with one T cell receptor (beta chain). These data come from a study of neoadjuvant nivolumab and ipilimumab in lung cancer. Measured with immunoSEQ multiplex PCR; TCRdb has only the in-frame clones, and not every one. The data show about 38,000 clones, roughly nine tenths seen once. The germline V gene has CDR1 MGHRA and CDR2 YSYEKL. The CDR3 has 16 amino acids. V gave up 1 base and J gave up 0 bases, with 13 bases separating them. This clonotype was obtained from an adult with non-small cell lung cancer. This chain uses TRBV4-1 with TRBJ2-7; TRBD1 might be the D (6 bases). Specimen: peripheral blood, collected before neoadjuvant nivolumab, alone or with ipilimumab. This CDR3 reads CASSQVQGWSSYEQYF. Here the CDR3 DNA reads TGCGCCAGCAGCCAAGTACAGGGATGGAGCTCCTACGAGCAGTACTTC.